Sequencing of this T cell receptor beta chain was carried out in a study of blood T cell repertoires in COVID-19. Turning to the study itself: PBMCs, B-cell-depleted T cells, or T cells provided the cDNA or gDNA that made up the material.

This CDR3 has 15 residues. Germline lookup yields CDR1 SQVTM and CDR2 ANQGSEA. V was trimmed by 7 bases and J by 0 bases, leaving 17 bases between them. Study processing details: Reference gene primer amplification yielded estimated nucleated cell counts. Profiling relied on immunoSEQ multiplex PCR, and the TCRdb table lists in-frame clones only, not all of them. D and trimming come from the DNA, and the V and J calls and clone size come from that table. The table shows about 120,000 clones, with more than 70% occurring only once. The receptor was derived from a man aged 55 to 70 with acute or convalescent COVID-19. The rearrangement joins TRBV29-1 to TRBJ2-3; D possibly corresponds to TRBD1 (7 bases). Sequencing was done on a sample of peripheral blood. DNA for the CDR3: TGCAGCGACCGAGCCGCAGGGGGGAGCACAGATACGCAGTATTTT. Its translation is CSDRAAGGSTDTQYF.